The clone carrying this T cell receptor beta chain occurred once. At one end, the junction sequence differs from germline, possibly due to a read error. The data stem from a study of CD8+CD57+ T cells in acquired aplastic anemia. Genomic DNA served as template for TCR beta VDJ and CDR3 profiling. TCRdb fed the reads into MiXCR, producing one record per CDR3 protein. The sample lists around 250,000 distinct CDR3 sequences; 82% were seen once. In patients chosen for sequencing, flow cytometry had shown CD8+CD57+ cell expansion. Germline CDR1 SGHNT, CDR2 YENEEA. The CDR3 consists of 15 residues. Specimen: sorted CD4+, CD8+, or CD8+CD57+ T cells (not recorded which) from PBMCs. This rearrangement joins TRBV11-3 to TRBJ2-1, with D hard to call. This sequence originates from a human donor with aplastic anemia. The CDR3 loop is CASSLELTNYNEQFF. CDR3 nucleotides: TGCGCCAGCAGCTTAGAGCTGACAAACTACAATGAGCAGTTCTTC.